This TCR beta chain derives from a study of blood T cell repertoires in COVID-19. Study-wide background: Researchers got acute and convalescent COVID-19 samples from the United States, Italy and Spain.

V was trimmed by 5 bases and J by 2 bases, leaving 8 bases between them. CDR1 is SGHRS, CDR2 YFSETQ, per germline. The CDR3 extends over 13 amino acids. Original processing methods: Amplification of reference gene primers was used by the study to estimate nucleated cell counts. Here immunoSEQ multiplex PCR was the method, and the copy in TCRdb shows in-frame clones only, minus some. Clone size and the V and J calls come from that table; the DNA yielded D and trimming. This table holds over 350,000 clones, approximately 90% found once. This chain joins TRBV5-1 and TRBJ1-5; D is possibly TRBD1 (6 bases). The sample consisted of peripheral blood. This clonotype was obtained from a woman younger than 45 with acute or convalescent COVID-19. CDR3 bases: TGCGCCAGCAGTAGGACAGGCAATCAGCCCCAGCATTTT. Translating it yields CASSRTGNQPQHF.